This T cell receptor (beta chain) stems from a study of blood T cell repertoires in COVID-19. Study as a whole: The cDNA or gDNA used as material had been derived from T cells, B-cell-depleted T cells, or PBMCs.

Repertoires were generated with immunoSEQ multiplex PCR, while TCRdb's copy carries only in-frame clones and drops some. The sample includes roughly 200,000 clones, about 85% of them seen just once. The CDR3 runs 15 residues. Trimming cost V 3 bases and J 1 base; bases outside gene matches: 1. Germline V gene data show CDR1 as SGDLS and CDR2 as YYNGEE. This receptor was identified in a woman in her late teens or twenties who had recovered from COVID-19. Sequencing used peripheral blood. This sequence joins TRBV9 and TRBJ2-3; TRBD2 matches 11 bases. This CDR3 is CASSAGLAGTDTQYF. CDR3 in DNA: TGTGCCAGCAGCGCGGGACTAGCGGGCACAGATACGCAGTATTTT.